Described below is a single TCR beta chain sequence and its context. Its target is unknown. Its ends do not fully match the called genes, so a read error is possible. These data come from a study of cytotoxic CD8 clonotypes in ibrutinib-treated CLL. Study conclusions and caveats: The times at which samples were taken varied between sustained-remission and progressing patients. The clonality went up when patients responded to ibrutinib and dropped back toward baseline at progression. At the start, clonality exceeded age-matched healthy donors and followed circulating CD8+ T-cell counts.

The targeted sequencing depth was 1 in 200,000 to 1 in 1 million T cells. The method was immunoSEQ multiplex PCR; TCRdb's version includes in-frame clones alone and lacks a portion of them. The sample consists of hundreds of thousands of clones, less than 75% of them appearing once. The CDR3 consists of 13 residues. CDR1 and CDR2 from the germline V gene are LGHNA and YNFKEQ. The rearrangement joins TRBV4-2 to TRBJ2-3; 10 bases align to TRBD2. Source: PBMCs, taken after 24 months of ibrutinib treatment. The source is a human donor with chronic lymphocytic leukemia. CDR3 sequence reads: CASSQATSGSQYF. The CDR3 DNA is TGTGCCAGCAGCCAAGCGACTAGCGGGTCGCAATATTTT.